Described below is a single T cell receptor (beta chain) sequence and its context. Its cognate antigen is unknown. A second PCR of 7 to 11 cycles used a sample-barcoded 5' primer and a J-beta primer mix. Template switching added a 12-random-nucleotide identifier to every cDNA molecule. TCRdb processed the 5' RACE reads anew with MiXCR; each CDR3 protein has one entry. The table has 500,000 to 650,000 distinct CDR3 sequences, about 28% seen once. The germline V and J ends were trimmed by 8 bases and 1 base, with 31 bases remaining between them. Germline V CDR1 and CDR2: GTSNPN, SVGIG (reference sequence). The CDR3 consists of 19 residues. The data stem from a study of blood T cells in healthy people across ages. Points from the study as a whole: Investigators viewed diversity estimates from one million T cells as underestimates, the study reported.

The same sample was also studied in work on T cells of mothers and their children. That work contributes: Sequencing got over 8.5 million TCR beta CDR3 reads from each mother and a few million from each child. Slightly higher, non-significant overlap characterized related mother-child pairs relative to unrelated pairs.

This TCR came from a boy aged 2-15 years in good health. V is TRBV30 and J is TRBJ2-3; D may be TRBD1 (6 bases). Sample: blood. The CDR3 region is CASQYQVLGAGARTDTQYF. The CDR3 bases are TGTGCCAGCCAGTATCAAGTCTTGGGGGCAGGGGCCCGCACAGATACGCAGTATTTT.